One and the same sample provided the 10 T cell receptor beta chains below, sequenced in a study of blood T cells in healthy people across ages. Next came a second PCR, run for about 7 to 12 cycles, which used a sample-barcoded 5' primer along with a J-beta primer mix. TCRdb re-called the 5' RACE reads through MiXCR, storing one row per CDR3 protein. The table shows some 1.5 million distinct CDR3 sequences, with about 28% occurring only once. The specimen was blood. Receptors were obtained from a woman younger than 45 in good health.

The gene calls are TRBV27 and TRBJ2-3; D is uncertain. The germline V and J ends were trimmed by 6 bases and 4 bases, with 17 bases remaining between them. The CDR3 runs to 15 residues. CDR1 is MNHEY, CDR2 SMNVEV, per germline (reference sequence). The CDR3 loop reads CASRTGSTHADTQYF. The DNA for the CDR3 is TGTGCCAGCAGGACGGGTTCGACTCACGCAGATACGCAGTATTTT.

This clonotype was detected only a few times. The rearrangement links TRBV2 to TRBJ2-5, with TRBD2 identical over 12 bases. The V segment lost 2 bases and the J segment 4 bases; nucleotides outside the gene matches: 8. Germline V gene data show CDR1 as SNHLY and CDR2 as FYNNEI. The CDR3 runs to 17 residues. CDR3 sequence: CASSENPSGGARETQYF. The CDR3 DNA reads TGTGCCAGCAGTGAAAATCCTAGCGGGGGGGCCCGAGAGACCCAGTACTTC.

There are many counts of this clonotype. J is TRBJ2-1 and V is TRBV10-3; 12 bases line up with TRBD2. This CDR3 region has 17 residues. V shed 7 bases and J 8 bases; nucleotides not matched to a gene: 15. Germline lookup yields CDR1 ENHRY and CDR2 SYGVKD. The DNA of the CDR3 is TGTGCCATCAAAAGTGCCAGTGGACTAGCGGGAACCGATGAGCAGTTCTTC. Translated, it gives CAIKSASGLAGTDEQFF.

The V gene is TRBV10-3, the J gene TRBJ2-1; 12 bases are a match to TRBD2. The CDR3 covers 16 residues. The junction had 5 bases not matched to a gene; V was cut back by 7 bases and J by 1 base. Germline lookup yields CDR1 ENHRY and CDR2 SYGVKD. The CDR3 nucleotides are TGTGCCATCACCGAGGGGACTAGCGGGTCCTACAATGAGCAGTTCTTC. Translating it yields CAITEGTSGSYNEQFF.

Note on this clonotype: At one end, the junction sequence differs from germline, possibly due to a read error. V gene TRBV6-2 or TRBV6-3 combines with J gene TRBJ2-5; the match to TRBD2 covers 8 bases. This CDR3 is built from 16 residues. Germline CDR1 reads MNHEY; CDR2 reads SVGEGT. CDR3 coding DNA: TGTGCCAGCGGTTACCCCGCGGGGGGACTCCAAGAGACCCAGTACTTC. Its translation is CASGYPAGGLQETQYF.

This clonotype was seen only a few times. The J gene is TRBJ2-5, the V gene TRBV5-6, with TRBD1 matching over 10 bases. V lost 4 bases, J lost 2 bases, and 5 bases stayed unmatched. CDR1 and CDR2 from the germline V gene are SGHDT and YYEEEE. This CDR3 is 15 amino acids long. The CDR3 reads CASSRGQGVQETQYF. CDR3 coding DNA: TGTGCCAGCAGCCGCGGACAGGGGGTTCAAGAGACCCAGTACTTC.

About this clonotype itself: A much more abundant neighbour one base away suggests this may be a read error. The V and J genes are TRBV7-9 and TRBJ2-1, with unresolved D. This CDR3 contains 13 residues. Germline V gene lookup returns CDR1 SEHNR and CDR2 FQNEAQ (reference sequence). The CDR3 spells CAGSLEGLVVAFF. CDR3 DNA: TGTGCCGGCAGCTTAGAAGGGCTGGTGGTAGCGTTCTTC. The whole variable domain, filled in from reference TRBV7-9 and TRBJ2-1, reads DTGVSQNPRHKITKRGQNVTFRCDPISEHNRLYWYRQTLGQGPEFLTYFQNEAQLEKSRLLSDRFSAERPKGSFSTLEIQRTEQGDSAMYLCAGSLEGLVVAFFGPGTRLTVL.

The chain employs TRBV29-1 and TRBJ2-4; D gene uncertain. CDR3 size: 13 residues. Germline CDR1 reads SQVTM; CDR2 reads ANQGSEA. The ends were cut back, 8 bases at V and 13 bases at J, with 24 bases in the middle. CDR3 amino acids: CSYPRDIYYKQYF. The CDR3 DNA sequence: TGCAGCTACCCGCGAGACATTTACTACAAGCAGTACTTC.

This clonotype was detected a few times. In DNA, the CDR3 is TGTGCCAGCAGCGACCGGGACACCTCCTACGAGCAGTACTTC. Protein product: CASSDRDTSYEQYF. This chain links TRBV3-1 with TRBJ2-7; maybe TRBD1 (6 bases). V was shortened by 5 bases and J by 0 bases, with 11 bases between the two germline ends. CDR1 and CDR2 from the germline V gene are LGHDT and YNNKEL (reference sequence). This CDR3 contains 14 residues.

This clonotype has a handful of counts. The J gene is TRBJ2-7, the V gene TRBV6-2 or TRBV6-3; D is ambiguous. The ends were cut back, 2 bases at V and 3 bases at J, with 11 bases in the middle. CDR3 length equals 14 residues. Looked up from germline, CDR1 is MNHEY and CDR2 is SVGEGT. The CDR3 DNA is TGTGCCAGCAGTTACATTTCCCGCGGCTACGAGCAGTACTTC. Translation: CASSYISRGYEQYF.